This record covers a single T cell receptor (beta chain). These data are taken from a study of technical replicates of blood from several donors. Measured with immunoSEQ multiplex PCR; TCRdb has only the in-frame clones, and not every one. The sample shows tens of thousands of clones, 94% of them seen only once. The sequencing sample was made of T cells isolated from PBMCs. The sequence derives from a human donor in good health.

The CDR3 DNA follows: TGTGCCAGTAGTGATTACCGGGACGGGACAAACTATGGCTACACCTTC. This encodes CASSDYRDGTNYGYTF. V usage is TRBV19 and J usage is TRBJ1-2, with D perhaps TRBD1 (6 bases). The V and J ends lost 5 bases and 2 bases respectively, with 18 bases between them. CDR1 LNHDA and CDR2 SQIVND come from the germline V gene (reference sequence). The CDR3 totals 16 residues.